Sequencing of this TCR beta chain was carried out in a study of immune evolution from preneoplasia to lung adenocarcinoma. Clones were read by immunoSEQ multiplex PCR, and TCRdb kept only the in-frame ones, dropping some. This table has 7,000 to 9,000 clones, roughly four fifths appearing once. With 0 bases removed from V and 5 bases from J, the gap between germline ends came to 11 bases. The CDR3 is 14 residues long. The germline CDR1 and CDR2 sequences are SGDLS and YYNGEE. The clonotype comes from a person aged 65 to 79 with lung adenocarcinoma. The chain recombines TRBV9 with TRBJ2-5, with D unresolved. The sequenced sample consisted of FFPE minimally invasive lung adenocarcinoma tissue. The CDR3 nucleotides are TGTGCCAGCAGCGTAGGACCCCTGGGGGAGACCCAGTACTTC. It encodes CASSVGPLGETQYF.